What follows are 28 T cell receptor beta chains derived from one specimen sequenced in a study of T cell changes during pregnancy in multiple sclerosis. Some clones are missing from TCRdb's copy, which holds only in-frame ones; the method was immunoSEQ multiplex PCR. The sample lists approximately 37,000 clones, about 88% occurring once. Sequencing was performed on CD8+ T cells from peripheral blood mononuclear cells, taken in the first trimester of pregnancy. These receptors originate from a female donor with multiple sclerosis, enrolled in a pregnancy study.

The chain has TRBV6-4 and TRBJ2-3, with TRBD2 as a possible D gene (6 bases). Trimming shortened V by 6 bases and J by 2 bases, and 9 bases separated the two germline ends. CDR3 length: 13 residues. Looked up from germline, CDR1 is MRHNA and CDR2 is SNTAGT. The CDR3 DNA sequence: TGTGCCAGCAGCGGCGGGGACACAGATACGCAGTATTTT. Amino acid sequence: CASSGGDTDTQYF.

By frequency in the sample, this clone is medium-sized. This chain links TRBV6-4 with TRBJ2-3; 12 nucleotides match TRBD1. The CDR3 extends over 14 amino acids. V lost 2 bases and J lost 6; bases outside the gene matches: 0. The germline V gene has CDR1 MRHNA and CDR2 SNTAGT. This chain's CDR3 is CASSDGTGGDTQYF. CDR3 DNA sequence: TGTGCCAGCAGTGACGGGACAGGGGGCGATACGCAGTATTTT.

The J gene is TRBJ2-7, the V gene TRBV19, with 11 bases matching TRBD1. Germline V CDR1 and CDR2: LNHDA, SQIVND (reference sequence). V dropped 3 bases and J dropped 5; count of bases not matched to a gene: 6. The CDR3 sequence is 15 residues long. CDR3 in amino acids: CASSIWGQGDDEQYF. For the CDR3, the DNA is TGTGCCAGTAGTATTTGGGGACAGGGGGACGACGAGCAGTACTTC.

The chain recombines TRBV4-3 with TRBJ2-1; maybe TRBD1 (5 bases). Trimming took 0 bases from V and 8 from J, leaving 14 bases between them. Germline CDR1 is LGHNA and CDR2 is YSLEER. The CDR3 spans 15 residues. This CDR3 reads CASSQDGLGADEQFF. In DNA form, the CDR3 reads TGCGCCAGCAGCCAAGATGGGTTAGGGGCGGATGAGCAGTTCTTC.

The chain couples TRBV7-3 to TRBJ2-7, with 9 bases aligning to TRBD1. This CDR3 comprises 14 residues. J was trimmed by 1 base and V by 4 bases; bases with no gene match: 2. Germline V gene lookup returns CDR1 SGHTA and CDR2 FQGTGA. CDR3 residues: CASSSTGGSYEQYF. DNA for the CDR3: TGTGCCAGCAGCTCGACAGGGGGGTCCTACGAGCAGTACTTC.

This chain uses TRBV11-2 with TRBJ2-7; 9 bases are a match to TRBD2. The V segment lost 7 bases and the J segment 1 base; nucleotides outside the gene matches: 17. The CDR3 loop spans 18 amino acids. Germline-derived CDR1 and CDR2 are SGHAT and FQNNGV. For the CDR3, the DNA is TGTGCCAGCACCCCCATTGGTCCTCGGACTAGCGCGTCCTACGAGCAGTACTTC. Translating it yields CASTPIGPRTSASYEQYF.

The V call is TRBV4-1, the J call TRBJ1-4, with 9 bases fitting TRBD1. The length of the CDR3 is 18 residues. V was pared by 2 bases and J by 8 bases, with 15 bases of the junction left unmatched. In germline, CDR1 is MGHRA, CDR2 YSYEKL. CDR3 sequence: CASSQPLELQGAREKLFF. The CDR3 region has the DNA TGCGCCAGCAGCCAACCCTTGGAATTACAGGGGGCGCGAGAAAAACTGTTTTTT.

This chain connects TRBV6-5 to TRBJ1-6; 8 bases align to TRBD1. CDR3 length: 15 amino acids. The V and J ends lost 7 bases and 9 bases, in that order; junction bases with no gene match: 11. From germline, CDR1 is MNHEY and CDR2 SVGAGI. The chain's CDR3 is CASKSRGHYGSPLHF. The DNA for the CDR3 is TGTGCCAGCAAGAGCAGGGGGCACTACGGTTCACCCCTCCACTTT.

In its sample, this clone was seen once. This sequence joins TRBV4-3 and TRBJ1-2, with 8 bases fitting TRBD1. Trimming took 3 bases from V and 3 from J; bases not matched to a gene: 3. Germline CDR1 reads LGHNA; CDR2 reads YSLEER. This CDR3 has 14 residues. The CDR3 loop reads CASSHTGGDYGYTF. The CDR3 bases are TGCGCCAGCAGCCACACAGGGGGGGACTATGGCTACACCTTC.

This clone has only one observation. The chain uses TRBV9 and TRBJ2-7, with D unclear. Germline V gives CDR1 SGDLS, CDR2 YYNGEE. V was trimmed by 6 bases and J by 0 bases, leaving 7 bases between them. This CDR3 spans 12 amino acids. The CDR3 sequence: CASTNSSYEQYF. The CDR3 bases are TGTGCCAGCACGAATAGCTCCTACGAGCAGTACTTC.

The chain has TRBV4-2 and TRBJ1-2; D is undetermined. Deletions cut 0 bases from V and 6 bases from J, with 17 bases between. Germline V gene sequence: CDR1 LGHNA, CDR2 YNFKEQ. CDR3 size: 16 residues. CDR3 region: CASSQDRAGEGNGYTF. CDR3 DNA sequence: TGTGCCAGCAGCCAAGACCGGGCAGGCGAGGGTAATGGCTACACCTTC.

The rearrangement joins TRBV9 to TRBJ2-1; TRBD1 is a possible D gene (6 bases). The V and J ends lost 5 bases and 8 bases respectively, with 17 bases between them. The CDR3 is 14 residues long. The germline V gene has CDR1 SGDLS and CDR2 YYNGEE. CDR3 sequence (DNA): TGTGCCAGCAGTGGTTCCACAGGGAACCATGAGCAGTTCTTC. Protein: CASSGSTGNHEQFF.

This clone has only one observation. This chain links TRBV7-4 with TRBJ2-5; D gene ambiguous. The last part of the DNA fits TRBJ2-7 better; the J call may be wrong. The CDR3 contains 10 residues. CDR1 and CDR2 from the germline V gene are SGHVT and SQSDAQ. CDR3 region: CASSFYEQYF. The CDR3, as DNA: TGTGCCAGCAGCTTCTACGAGCAGTACTTC.

The genes are TRBV29-1 and TRBJ2-1, with D possibly matching TRBD1 (6 bases). V was cut by 5 bases and J by 3 bases, with 11 bases left in between. The CDR3 loop spans 13 amino acids. Germline CDR1 reads SQVTM; CDR2 reads ANQGSEA. DNA for the CDR3: TGCAGCGTTAACCGGGACAACTACAATGAGCAGTTCTTC. It is translated as CSVNRDNYNEQFF.

The chain employs TRBV27 and TRBJ1-1; tentatively, D is TRBD1 (5 bases). The germline gives CDR1 MNHEY, CDR2 SMNVEV (reference sequence). This CDR3 has 13 residues. V dropped 2 bases and J dropped 3 bases, with 7 bases sitting between them. The CDR3 DNA is TGTGCCAGCAGTTTAGGAGGGGACACTGAAGCTTTCTTT. Encoded protein: CASSLGGDTEAFF.

This sequence joins TRBV27 and TRBJ1-2; TRBD1 aligns across 8 bases. The CDR3 has 17 residues. Germline V gene data show CDR1 as MNHEY and CDR2 as SMNVEV (reference sequence). Trimming removed 5 bases from V and 3 bases from J; junction bases left unmatched: 14. CDR3: CASSPGTGRCFYYGYTF. The DNA of the CDR3 is TGTGCCAGCAGTCCTGGGACAGGCCGGTGCTTCTACTATGGCTACACCTTC.

V is TRBV5-6 and J is TRBJ1-6, with 8 nucleotides matching TRBD1. CDR1 is SGHDT and CDR2 is YYEEEE in the germline V gene. V shed 3 bases, J shed 7 bases, and the junction held 9 bases outside the gene matches. CDR3 length equals 16 residues. The CDR3 spells CASSWGTGGGNSPLHF. The CDR3, as DNA: TGTGCCAGCAGCTGGGGGACAGGTGGGGGGAATTCACCCCTCCACTTT.

Remarks on this clone: The junction shows a germline mismatch at one end, possibly a read error. The chain carries TRBV6-4 and TRBJ2-7; 11 nucleotides line up with TRBD2. Germline lookup yields CDR1 MRHNA and CDR2 SNTAGT. The CDR3 spans 15 residues. CDR3 amino acids: CASSYSLAGAYEQYF. The CDR3 bases are TGTGCCAGCAGTTACTCACTAGCGGGGGCCTACGAGCAGTACTTC.

The V call is TRBV9, the J call TRBJ1-2; a weak D match, TRBD1 (5 bases). The V gene lost 0 bases and the J gene lost 0 bases, with 15 bases spanning the gap. CDR1 is SGDLS, CDR2 YYNGEE, per germline. CDR3 length: 17 amino acids. Here the CDR3 reads CASSVARSGPSNYGYTF. DNA of the CDR3: TGTGCCAGCAGCGTAGCTAGGTCAGGGCCCTCTAACTATGGCTACACCTTC.

The chain recombines TRBV5-6 with TRBJ2-7; 8 nucleotides agree with TRBD1. Germline V lookup: CDR1 SGHDT, CDR2 YYEEEE. V lost 5 bases and J lost 0; bases outside the gene matches: 4. This CDR3 region has 14 residues. DNA of the CDR3: TGTGCCAGCAGTCCCGGGACAGGCTCCTACGAGCAGTACTTC. It codes for CASSPGTGSYEQYF. Full variable domain (rest looked up from reference TRBV5-6 and TRBJ2-7): DAGVTQSPTHLIKTRGQQVTLRCSPKSGHDTVSWYQQALGQGPQFIFQYYEEEERQRGNFPDRFSGHQFPNYSSELNVNALLLGDSALYLCASSPGTGSYEQYFGPGTRLTVT.

The chain couples TRBV7-9 to TRBJ2-7; 11 bases line up with TRBD2. CDR1 and CDR2 from the germline V gene are SEHNR and FQNEAQ (reference sequence). After removal of 4 bases from V and 6 bases from J, the junction contained 17 bases not matched to a gene. The CDR3 has 18 amino acids. The CDR3 protein is CASSSPPLLAGDPTEQYF. CDR3 DNA sequence: TGTGCCAGCAGCTCTCCTCCCTTACTAGCGGGGGATCCGACCGAGCAGTACTTC. The full variable domain, with the rest looked up from reference TRBV7-9 and TRBJ2-7, is DTGVSQNPRHKITKRGQNVTFRCDPISEHNRLYWYRQTLGQGPEFLTYFQNEAQLEKSRLLSDRFSAERPKGSFSTLEIQRTEQGDSAMYLCASSSPPLLAGDPTEQYFGPGTRLTVT.

The chain is built from TRBV5-5 and TRBJ2-2; 10 bases fit TRBD2. J was trimmed by 0 bases and V by 5 bases; bases with no gene match: 4. Germline CDR1 and CDR2: SGHKS and YYEKEE (reference sequence). The CDR3 runs to 16 residues. This CDR3 is CASRLAGGANTGELFF. As DNA, the CDR3 is TGTGCCAGCAGGTTAGCGGGGGGCGCGAACACCGGGGAGCTGTTTTTT.

V is TRBV19 and J is TRBJ2-1, with 12 bases fitting TRBD2. Trimming cost V 1 base and J 0 bases; bases outside gene matches: 4. Germline CDR1 LNHDA, CDR2 SQIVND (reference sequence). The CDR3 extends over 18 amino acids. DNA for the CDR3: TGTGCCAGTAGTATAGGACTAGCGGGGGCTAGCTCCTACAATGAGCAGTTCTTC. This gives the protein CASSIGLAGASSYNEQFF.

The CDR3 DNA is TGTGCCAGCAGCCAATCGTCAGAGGGCCATGAAAAACTGTTTTTT. This gives the protein CASSQSSEGHEKLFF. The V call is TRBV16, the J call TRBJ1-4; D not resolved. Germline CDR1 reads KGHSY; CDR2 reads FQNENV. The CDR3 spans 15 residues. With 0 bases removed from V and 6 bases from J, the gap between germline ends came to 11 bases.

The genes are TRBV6-1 and TRBJ1-2, with D hard to call. This CDR3 contains 13 residues. CDR1 and CDR2 from the germline V gene are MNHNS and SASEGT. The V end lost 1 base, the J end lost 8 bases, and 11 bases lay between the germline ends. The CDR3 loop is CASSEEEVRGYTF. The CDR3 nucleotides are TGTGCCAGCAGTGAAGAGGAGGTTAGGGGCTACACCTTC.

The rearrangement links TRBV11-3 to TRBJ2-5; the D gene is possibly TRBD2 (5 bases). V lost 5 bases and J lost 1, with 8 bases in between. Germline V gene data show CDR1 as SGHNT and CDR2 as YENEEA. The CDR3 is 13 amino acids. In nucleotides, the CDR3 is TGTGCCAGCAGCCCCCGGGGCCAAGAGACCCAGTACTTC. It yields the protein CASSPRGQETQYF.

Notes on this clone: The germline gene is not matched at one end of the junction; a read error may be the cause. This sequence joins TRBV7-7 and TRBJ2-3, with D perhaps TRBD1 (6 bases). Germline-derived CDR1 and CDR2 are SSHAT and FNYEAQ (reference sequence). There are 12 residues in the CDR3. This CDR3 reads CASSPDRNTQYF. Here the CDR3 DNA reads TGTGCTAGCAGCCCGGACAGAAATACGCAGTATTTT.

The chain employs TRBV7-9 and TRBJ1-2; 8 bases are a match to TRBD1. Trimming cost V 5 bases and J 3 bases; bases outside gene matches: 5. This CDR3 spans 14 amino acids. CDR1 SEHNR and CDR2 FQNEAQ come from the germline V gene (reference sequence). DNA of the CDR3: TGTGCCAGCAGCGAGGACAGGGAGGACTATGGCTACACCTTC. This encodes CASSEDREDYGYTF.